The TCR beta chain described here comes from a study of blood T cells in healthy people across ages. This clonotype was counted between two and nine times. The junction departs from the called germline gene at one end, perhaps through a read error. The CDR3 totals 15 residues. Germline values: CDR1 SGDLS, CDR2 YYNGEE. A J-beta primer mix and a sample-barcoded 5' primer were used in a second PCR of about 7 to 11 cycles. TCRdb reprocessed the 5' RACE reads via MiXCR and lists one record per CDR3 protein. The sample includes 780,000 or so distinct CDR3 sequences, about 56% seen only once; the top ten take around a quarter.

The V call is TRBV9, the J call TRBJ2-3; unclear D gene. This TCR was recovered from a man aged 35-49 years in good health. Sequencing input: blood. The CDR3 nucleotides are TGTGCCAGCAGCCTTGGGGTGGTCAGCACGGATACGCAGTATTTT. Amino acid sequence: CASSLGVVSTDTQYF.